This T cell receptor (beta chain) was sequenced during a study of technical replicates of blood from several donors. Profiled with immunoSEQ multiplex PCR; TCRdb holds only in-frame clones, not every one. Among about 84,000 clones listed, roughly 97% were seen once. Trimming shortened V by 0 bases and J by 1 base, and 15 bases separated the two germline ends. The CDR3 covers 17 residues. The V gene's germline CDR1 is LGHNA and CDR2 YNFKEQ. The receptor's source is a human donor in good health. The sequenced sample consisted of T cells isolated from PBMCs. V is TRBV4-2 and J is TRBJ1-1; weak D call: TRBD1 (5 bases). The CDR3 sequence: CASSQDRQWGGNTEAFF. The CDR3 region has the DNA TGTGCCAGCAGCCAAGATCGTCAGTGGGGGGGGAACACTGAAGCTTTCTTT.